This T cell receptor beta chain came from a study of blood T cell repertoires in COVID-19 (dated by TCRdb to the early 2020s). With respect to the entire study: The collaborator samples originated in the United States, Italy and Spain and spanned the acute and convalescent phases of COVID-19. The material from the prospective study consisted of cDNA or gDNA derived from T cells, B-cell-depleted T cells, or PBMCs. The dataset comprised deeply sampled blood TCRbeta repertoires from subjects exposed to, actively infected with, or recovered from COVID-19. The repertoires were released in a freely available public database intended as a resource for research on the immune response to SARS-CoV-2. Samples were obtained from the ongoing ImmuneRACE study (first 160 participants) and from 1,254 subjects provided by 6 global collaborators. The sample metadata nearly always contained a de-identified subject ID, COVID-19 status, age in years and sex. Where available, HLA class I and class II types were obtained from metadata supplied by the sample provider rather than from assay-based typing.

TCRbeta CDR3 regions were amplified from genomic DNA using the immunoSEQ Assay, a bias-controlled multiplex PCR. The source study handled its data this way. Within the assay, amplification of reference gene primers was used to estimate how many nucleated cells each sample contained. Sequence reads were collapsed and filtered to measure the absolute abundance of every unique TCRbeta CDR3 rearrangement. For each sample, productive Simpson clonality was calculated as the square root of Simpson's diversity index across productive rearrangements. This is the immuneACCESS table as TCRdb keeps it, with only in-frame sequences that have V and J called. A part of the clones is gone; compared with another copy, unresolved V genes explain less than half, and the rest is unexplained. V, J and clone size reflect that table, while D and trimming were determined from the DNA. The sample table holds tens of thousands of clones, of which roughly 90% were seen once. Under 5.5% of the sample is in the top ten clones.

Points the paper makes about the study in general: The quantity of clinical and demographic metadata differed by source and by participant and was supplied without curation.

On this clone itself: This clone's antigen is unknown. Base qualities are not provided; no much larger clone lies one nucleotide away.

V drops 6 bases and J drops 0 bases, leaving 8 bases in between. Taken from the germline V gene, the CDR1 and CDR2 loops are SNHLY and FYNNEI. The CDR3 sequence holds 13 residues, the cysteine and phenylalanine included. The read is trimmed to its CDR3 DNA, 39 bases read in frame from base 1. In Seattle, one collaborating source enrolled patients while the infection was active and tracked those patients longitudinally over the course of disease. Each collaborating institution followed its own protocols to collect whole blood in K2EDTA tubes. For TCRbeta analysis, collaborators shipped samples as frozen whole blood, isolated PBMCs, or DNA extracted from either of those sample types.

The source material was peripheral blood. This sequence uses TRBV2 and TRBJ1-2; perhaps TRBD1 is the D gene, with 5 bases matching. The sequence came from a man aged 55-75 years with COVID-19, enrolled during active disease. The CDR3 in this case is CASRAGSNYGYTF. In nucleotide form, the sequence is TGTGCCAGCAGGGCAGGGTCTAACTATGGCTACACCTTC.